The source of this T cell receptor (beta chain) is a study of blood T cell repertoires in COVID-19. Across the study: Collection of acute and convalescent COVID-19 samples took place in the United States, Italy and Spain.

Germline V gene sequence: CDR1 DFQATT, CDR2 SNEGSKA (reference sequence). The germline V and J ends were trimmed by 5 bases and 2 bases, with 6 bases remaining between them. The CDR3 has 11 amino acids. In the original workflow: Reference gene primer amplification gave nucleated cell count estimates. Measured with immunoSEQ multiplex PCR; TCRdb has only the in-frame clones, and not every one. The DNA gave D and trimming, while V, J and clone size come from that table. The sample lists 60,000 to 90,000 clones, around 80% occurring once. This receptor was identified in a man in his sixties with active or convalescent COVID-19. The chain joins TRBV20-1 to TRBJ2-5; D is ambiguous. The source material was peripheral blood. CDR3 bases: TGCAGTGCTTTACAGCAAGAGACCCAGTACTTC. Its protein is CSALQQETQYF.